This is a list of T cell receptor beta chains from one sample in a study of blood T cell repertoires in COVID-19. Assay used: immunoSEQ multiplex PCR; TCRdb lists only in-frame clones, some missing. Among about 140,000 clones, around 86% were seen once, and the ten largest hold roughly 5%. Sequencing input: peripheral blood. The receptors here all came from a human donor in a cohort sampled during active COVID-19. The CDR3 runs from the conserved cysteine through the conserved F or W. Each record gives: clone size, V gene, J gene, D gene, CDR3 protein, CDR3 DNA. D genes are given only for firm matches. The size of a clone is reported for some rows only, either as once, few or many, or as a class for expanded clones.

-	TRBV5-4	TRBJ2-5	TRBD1	CASSIQDRGPQETQYF	TGTGCCAGCAGCATCCAAGACAGGGGACCCCAAGAGACCCAGTACTTC
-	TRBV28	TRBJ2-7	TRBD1	CASSIMLGQGYEQYF	TGTGCCAGCAGTATAATGCTGGGACAGGGGTACGAGCAGTACTTC
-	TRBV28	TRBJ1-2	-	CASSLYDRGGYTF	TGTGCCAGCAGTTTATACGACCGAGGTGGCTACACCTTC
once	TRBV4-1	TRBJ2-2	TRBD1	CASSQDEGAATGELFF	TGCGCCAGCAGCCAAGATGAGGGGGCGGCCACCGGGGAGCTGTTTTTT
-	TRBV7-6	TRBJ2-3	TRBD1	CASSSEDRATDTQYF	TGTGCCAGCAGCTCCGAGGACAGGGCCACAGATACGCAGTATTTT
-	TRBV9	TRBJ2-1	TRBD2	CASSRTSGTLHEQFF	TGTGCCAGCAGTCGGACTAGCGGGACCTTACATGAGCAGTTCTTC
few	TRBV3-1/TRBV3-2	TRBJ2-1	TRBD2	CASSPRTSGRKYEQFF	TGTGCCAGCAGCCCCCGGACTAGCGGGAGGAAATATGAGCAGTTCTTC
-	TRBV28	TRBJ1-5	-	CASSSPGLGNQPQHF	TGTGCCAGCAGTTCCCCGGGTCTGGGCAATCAGCCCCAGCATTTT
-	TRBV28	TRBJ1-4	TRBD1	CASSLGGQLDEKLFF	TGTGCCAGCAGTTTGGGGGGACAGTTGGATGAAAAACTGTTTTTT
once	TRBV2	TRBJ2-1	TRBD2	CASRTTSGGGHEQFF	TGTGCCAGCAGAACTACTAGCGGGGGGGGGCATGAGCAGTTCTTC
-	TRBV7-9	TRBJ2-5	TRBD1	CASSSRQGARQETQYF	TGTGCCAGCAGCTCTCGACAGGGGGCGAGACAAGAGACCCAGTACTTC
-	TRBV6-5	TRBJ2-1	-	CASTPGFGNEQFF	TGTGCCAGCACCCCCGGTTTTGGCAATGAGCAGTTCTTC
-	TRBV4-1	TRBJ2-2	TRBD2	CASRLLAGGPTGELFF	TGCGCCAGCAGGCTTCTAGCGGGAGGGCCTACCGGGGAGCTGTTTTTT